This entry concerns a single T cell receptor beta chain. Its antigen is not identified. This entry is derived from a study of monozygotic twins with cystic fibrosis. Findings and caveats of the study: Clonality was generally low (median approximately 0.0088), higher in the most severe patients. J usage was most co-twin-similar in 8 of 16 pairs, V in 13.

Profiled with immunoSEQ multiplex PCR; TCRdb holds only in-frame clones, not every one. The data contain some 14,000 clones, 85% to 90% of them singletons. Per germline, CDR1 SNHLY and CDR2 FYNNEI. The CDR3 is 20 residues long. With V trimmed by 6 bases and J by 2 bases, 19 bases remained unmatched. The sequence derives from a boy under 18 with cystic fibrosis. The genes are TRBV2 and TRBJ2-7, with 13 bases identical to TRBD2. Sequences were obtained from blood. This CDR3 reads CASSKRPRGTSGEAPYEQYF. CDR3 in DNA: TGTGCCAGCAGCAAAAGACCGAGAGGGACTAGCGGGGAGGCCCCCTACGAGCAGTACTTC. Complete variable domain (other parts from reference TRBV2 and TRBJ2-7): EPEVTQTPSHQVTQMGQEVILRCVPISNHLYFYWYRQILGQKVEFLVSFYNNEISEKSEIFDDQFSVERPDGSNFTLKIRSTKLEDSAMYFCASSKRPRGTSGEAPYEQYFGPGTRLTVT.